This T cell receptor beta chain was obtained from a study of T cell repertoires in cytomegalovirus infection. A few counts support this clonotype. Its specificity is not known. Whole-study findings and limits: Clonotype analysis showed dominance of the ex vivo response by HLA-C-restricted CMV-specific TCR beta clonotypes.

The germline V gene encodes CDR1 LNHNV and CDR2 YYDKDF (reference sequence). This CDR3 spans 15 amino acids. V was pared by 0 bases and J by 5 bases, with 14 bases between. TCRdb recomputed calls from the reads with MiXCR, one row per CDR3 protein. The sample records around 450,000 distinct CDR3 sequences, about 33% being singletons. The rearrangement links TRBV15 to TRBJ2-7; D unresolved. The receptor's source is a human donor in good health (CMV status not recorded). Some clones in this sample may be carry-over from other donors' samples. Sample: PBMCs. CDR3 sequence: CATSRDLPPPHEQYF. The CDR3 DNA reads as TGTGCCACCAGCAGAGATCTCCCCCCCCCTCACGAGCAGTACTTC.